One sample yielded the 29 T cell receptor beta chains listed below, sequenced in a study of T cells after somatic rescue of genetic block. The method was immunoSEQ multiplex PCR; TCRdb's version includes in-frame clones alone and lacks a portion of them. The sample shows tens of thousands of clones, approximately 90% of them seen only once. The sequencing input was peripheral blood mononuclear cells (PBMCs). The receptor set was obtained from a man younger than 45.

The CDR3 nucleotides read TGTGCCAGCTCCCTGGAGACAGTTAATAGCAATCAGCCCCAGCATTTT. It encodes CASSLETVNSNQPQHF. The J gene is TRBJ1-5, the V gene TRBV2; D is possibly TRBD1 (5 bases). Trimming cost V 8 bases and J 0 bases, with 17 bases left between them. Germline CDR1 and CDR2: SNHLY and FYNNEI. The length of the CDR3 is 16 residues.

V usage is TRBV7-6 and J usage is TRBJ2-2; D call uncertain. The V gene lost 5 bases and the J gene lost 6 bases, with 7 bases spanning the gap. Germline CDR1 reads SGHVS; CDR2 reads FNYEAQ. This CDR3 is built from 12 residues. CDR3 sequence (DNA): TGTGCCAGCAGCGCCCCTTCCGGGGAGCTGTTTTTT. It translates to CASSAPSGELFF.

V usage is TRBV6-5 and J usage is TRBJ2-7, with D perhaps being TRBD1 or TRBD2 (6 bases each). CDR1 is MNHEY, CDR2 SVGAGI, per germline. This CDR3 contains 14 residues. The ends were cut back, 2 bases at V and 5 bases at J, with 13 bases in the middle. The CDR3 sequence: CASSYAPGADEQYF. The CDR3 DNA follows: TGTGCCAGCAGTTACGCCCCGGGGGCCGACGAGCAGTACTTC.

This chain joins TRBV19 and TRBJ1-2; D is undetermined. The length of the CDR3 is 15 residues. CDR1 and CDR2 from the germline V gene are LNHDA and SQIVND (reference sequence). With 5 bases removed from V and 0 bases from J, the gap between germline ends came to 13 bases. The CDR3 loop reads CASSSGRASNYGYTF. CDR3 in DNA: TGTGCCAGTAGTTCCGGACGGGCTTCTAACTATGGCTACACCTTC.

V gene TRBV29-1 combines with J gene TRBJ2-2; maybe TRBD2 (6 bases). This CDR3 region has 14 residues. Looked up from germline, CDR1 is SQVTM and CDR2 is ANQGSEA. V shed 6 bases and J shed 1 base, with 12 bases lying between them. Here the CDR3 reads CSVGRRGNTGELFF. The CDR3 DNA reads TGCAGCGTGGGGCGGCGGGGGAACACCGGGGAGCTGTTTTTT.

This chain links TRBV21-1 with TRBJ2-1; TRBD1 was called by the table and not checked on the DNA. TRBV21-1 is labeled a pseudogene. The CDR3 spans 20 residues. As DNA, the CDR3 is TGTGCCAGCAGCAAAGATAATTCGGTTGGCAGGGGGAAGACCTACAATGAGCAGTTCTTC. Protein product: CASSKDNSVGRGKTYNEQFF.

The chain is built from TRBV27 and TRBJ2-1; 9 nucleotides agree with TRBD1. In germline, CDR1 is MNHEY, CDR2 SMNVEV (reference sequence). The length of the CDR3 is 15 residues. V dropped 3 bases and J dropped 0; count of bases not matched to a gene: 0. CDR3 amino acids: CASSLGQGSYNEQFF. The CDR3 nucleotides are TGTGCCAGCAGTTTGGGACAGGGCTCCTACAATGAGCAGTTCTTC.

The V and J genes are TRBV5-1 and TRBJ1-6; 7 nucleotides match TRBD1. CDR3 length: 14 residues. The V gene end was trimmed by 1 base and the J gene end by 8 bases; junction bases not matched to a gene: 3. Germline V gives CDR1 SGHRS, CDR2 YFSETQ. DNA for the CDR3: TGCGCCAGCAGCTTGCTCCAGGGGGATTCACCCCTCCACTTT. As protein: CASSLLQGDSPLHF.

The rearrangement uses TRBV2 and TRBJ2-7; D is possibly TRBD1 or TRBD2 (5 bases each). The germline V gene encodes CDR1 SNHLY and CDR2 FYNNEI. The V gene lost 4 bases and the J gene lost 0 bases, with 13 bases spanning the gap. The CDR3 runs to 15 residues. For the CDR3, the DNA is TGTGCCAGCAGTGTGGCTCGGGGCTACTCCTACGAGCAGTACTTC. Protein product: CASSVARGYSYEQYF.

V usage is TRBV28 and J usage is TRBJ1-1; the D gene is possibly TRBD1 (6 bases). CDR1 and CDR2 (germline): MDHEN, SYDVKM. This CDR3 is 15 amino acids long. V lost 6 bases to trimming and J lost 5 bases, with 19 bases between them. The CDR3 loop reads CASSPPGGPGTEAFF. In DNA, the CDR3 is TGTGCCAGCAGCCCCCCGGGGGGCCCGGGGACTGAAGCTTTCTTT.

This clone occurred a few times. The rearrangement joins TRBV27 to TRBJ1-3, with D uncertain. The length of the CDR3 is 18 residues. Trimming pared 4 bases from V and 0 bases from J, leaving 19 bases between. Looked up from germline, CDR1 is MNHEY and CDR2 is SMNVEV (reference sequence). The CDR3 nucleotides are TGTGCCAGCAGTTCAACCTGGGCACGGAGTGGCTCTGGAAACACCATATATTTT. It is translated as CASSSTWARSGSGNTIYF.

This chain connects TRBV4-3 to TRBJ2-5, with 14 bases aligning to TRBD2. This CDR3 region has 17 residues. CDR1 is LGHNA, CDR2 YSLEER, per germline. V dropped 0 bases and J dropped 4; count of bases not matched to a gene: 4. The CDR3 reads CASSQDLGLAGAETQYF. The CDR3, as DNA: TGCGCCAGCAGCCAAGATTTGGGACTAGCGGGAGCAGAGACCCAGTACTTC.

The rearrangement joins TRBV19 to TRBJ1-2, with no clear D. V dropped 4 bases and J dropped 8 bases, with 23 bases sitting between them. Germline V gene lookup returns CDR1 LNHDA and CDR2 SQIVND (reference sequence). The CDR3 contains 16 residues. Written as DNA, the CDR3 is TGTGCCAGTAGTAGATATACCCCAGGACGGGAGTGGGGCTACACCTTC. Residues: CASSRYTPGREWGYTF.

The V gene is TRBV30, the J gene TRBJ1-3; TRBD1 matches 8 bases. Germline V lookup: CDR1 GTSNPN, CDR2 SVGIG (reference sequence). The CDR3 covers 12 residues. The trim removed 8 bases at V and 1 base at J, leaving 1 base unmatched. The CDR3 region is CAQGASGNTIYF. The DNA for the CDR3 is TGTGCCCAGGGGGCGTCTGGAAACACCATATATTTT.

V usage is TRBV4-2 and J usage is TRBJ2-7, with 9 positions matching TRBD2. With V trimmed by 0 bases and J by 1 base, 7 bases remained unmatched. Germline loops: CDR1 LGHNA, CDR2 YNFKEQ. The CDR3 spans 17 residues. CDR3 loop: CASSQDLGSGRSYEQYF. The CDR3 DNA reads as TGTGCCAGCAGCCAAGATCTGGGTAGCGGGAGATCCTACGAGCAGTACTTC.

V gene TRBV6-1 combines with J gene TRBJ1-3; TRBD1 is a possible D gene (6 bases). CDR3 length: 15 residues. Germline V gene sequence: CDR1 MNHNS, CDR2 SASEGT. V lost 3 bases and J 2 bases, leaving 11 bases between the germline ends. The CDR3 sequence is CASSEQTGTGNTIYF. The CDR3 nucleotides read TGTGCCAGCAGTGAGCAGACAGGCACTGGAAACACCATATATTTT.

This sequence joins TRBV19 and TRBJ2-2, with 7 bases matching TRBD1. V lost 2 bases, J lost 1 base, and 1 base stayed unmatched. There are 15 residues in the CDR3. Looked up from germline, CDR1 is LNHDA and CDR2 is SQIVND (reference sequence). The CDR3 reads CASSIRQGNTGELFF. In DNA form, the CDR3 reads TGTGCCAGTAGTATACGACAGGGGAACACCGGGGAGCTGTTTTTT. Together with reference TRBV19 and TRBJ2-2, the CDR3 gives the full variable domain: DGGITQSPKYLFRKEGQNVTLSCEQNLNHDAMYWYRQDPGQGLRLIYYSQIVNDFQKGDIAEGYSVSREKKESFPLTVTSAQKNPTAFYLCASSIRQGNTGELFFGEGSRLTVL.

V is TRBV7-2 and J is TRBJ1-2, with 7 bases that match TRBD1. Germline trimming cut 5 bases from V and 5 bases from J; bases unmatched to any gene: 5. The CDR3 loop spans 13 amino acids. Germline V gene lookup returns CDR1 SGHTA and CDR2 FQGNSA. The CDR3 spells CASSHDRVYGYTF. The CDR3 DNA sequence: TGTGCCAGCAGCCACGACAGGGTGTATGGCTACACCTTC.

The J gene is TRBJ1-2, the V gene TRBV25-1, with 7 bases that match TRBD1. The V gene's germline CDR1 is MGHDK and CDR2 SYGVNS. The CDR3 is 15 amino acids. The V gene end was trimmed by 4 bases and the J gene end by 6 bases; junction bases not matched to a gene: 11. Here the CDR3 reads CASSAVDRANDGYTF. The CDR3 coding sequence is TGTGCCAGCAGTGCGGTTGACAGGGCAAACGATGGCTACACCTTC.

The rearrangement uses TRBV19 and TRBJ2-2, with 7 nucleotides matching TRBD1. V shed 4 bases and J 7 bases; nucleotides not matched to a gene: 6. Germline values: CDR1 LNHDA, CDR2 SQIVND (reference sequence). This CDR3 spans 14 amino acids. CDR3 amino acids: CASSTPQGIGELFF. CDR3 sequence (DNA): TGTGCCAGTAGTACCCCACAGGGGATCGGGGAGCTGTTTTTT.

The chain employs TRBV4-2 and TRBJ2-1; 8 bases are shared with TRBD2. Unmatched junction bases numbered 4, after V lost 4 bases and J lost 8 bases. The CDR3 loop spans 13 amino acids. CDR1 LGHNA and CDR2 YNFKEQ come from the germline V gene. The DNA for the CDR3 is TGTGCCAGCAGCCCGACTAGCGTGGATGAGCAGTTCTTC. Protein sequence: CASSPTSVDEQFF.

This chain connects TRBV6-1 to TRBJ2-3; D is possibly TRBD2 (6 bases). Germline CDR1 MNHNS, CDR2 SASEGT. There are 15 residues in the CDR3. The ends were cut back, 2 bases at V and 1 base at J, with 10 bases in the middle. As DNA, the CDR3 is TGTGCCAGCAGTGAAACGCCTAGCGGCACAGATACGCAGTATTTT. This translates into CASSETPSGTDTQYF.

The chain is built from TRBV7-9 and TRBJ1-4; D is perhaps TRBD1 (6 bases). The germline V gene has CDR1 SEHNR and CDR2 FQNEAQ (reference sequence). This CDR3 has 15 amino acids. V was cut by 4 bases and J by 8 bases, with 17 bases left in between. The CDR3 DNA is TGTGCCAGCAGCTCGCAACAGGGTAGCCGGGAAAAACTGTTTTTT. It specifies CASSSQQGSREKLFF. Combining the CDR3 with reference TRBV7-9 and TRBJ1-4 gives the whole variable domain DTGVSQNPRHKITKRGQNVTFRCDPISEHNRLYWYRQTLGQGPEFLTYFQNEAQLEKSRLLSDRFSAERPKGSFSTLEIQRTEQGDSAMYLCASSSQQGSREKLFFGSGTQLSVL.

The chain joins TRBV28 to TRBJ1-2; 8 bases align to TRBD1. This CDR3 comprises 14 residues. The germline V gene has CDR1 MDHEN and CDR2 SYDVKM. V was clipped by 6 bases and J by 5 bases; unmatched bases: 8. The CDR3 nucleotides read TGTGCCAGCAGCATTCCGAGACAGGGGTATGGCTACACCTTC. The encoded protein is CASSIPRQGYGYTF.

V and J are TRBV18 and TRBJ1-4, with a possible D match to TRBD1 (6 bases). Trimming removed 0 bases from V and 8 bases from J, with 10 bases in between. The germline gives CDR1 KGHSH, CDR2 LQKENI. The CDR3 length is 14 residues. CDR3 in amino acids: CASSPPGAREKLFF. CDR3 DNA sequence: TGTGCCAGCTCACCACCGGGGGCGCGAGAAAAACTGTTTTTT.

This chain links TRBV4-1 with TRBJ2-2; tentative D call: TRBD2 (5 bases). CDR3 length: 16 residues. Trimming took 2 bases from V and 7 from J, leaving 17 bases between them. Germline values: CDR1 MGHRA, CDR2 YSYEKL. The CDR3 DNA reads as TGCGCCAGCAGCCAACTGGGGAGTTACCAGGACGGGGAGCTGTTTTTT. Translated, it gives CASSQLGSYQDGELFF.

V usage is TRBV18 and J usage is TRBJ2-5, with 7 nucleotides matching TRBD2. The CDR3 consists of 14 residues. V lost 3 bases to trimming and J lost 0 bases; unmatched junction nucleotides: 1. Germline values: CDR1 KGHSH, CDR2 LQKENI. CDR3 loop: CASSPAGDQETQYF. The CDR3 coding sequence is TGTGCCAGCTCACCGGCGGGGGACCAAGAGACCCAGTACTTC.

The chain recombines TRBV6-5 with TRBJ2-2; D is tentatively TRBD1 or TRBD2 (5 bases each). The length of the CDR3 is 15 residues. Trimming stripped 5 bases from V and 3 bases from J, with 13 bases between. Looked up from germline, CDR1 is MNHEY and CDR2 is SVGAGI. The CDR3 sequence: CASSRRDPYTGELFF. CDR3 sequence (DNA): TGTGCCAGCAGTCGCCGGGACCCCTACACCGGGGAGCTGTTTTTT.

This rearrangement joins TRBV28 to TRBJ1-5; D gene ambiguous. This CDR3 is built from 16 residues. The germline V gene encodes CDR1 MDHEN and CDR2 SYDVKM. Trimming shortened V by 5 bases and J by 2 bases, and 16 bases separated the two germline ends. The CDR3 nucleotides are TGTGCCAGCAGTCGGTACGGACTGGGTGGCAATCAGCCCCAGCATTTT. It is translated as CASSRYGLGGNQPQHF.